This T cell receptor beta chain comes out of a study of cytotoxic CD8 clonotypes in ibrutinib-treated CLL. This CDR3 is built from 14 residues. The V end lost 1 base, the J end lost 4 bases, and 7 bases lay between the germline ends. Per the germline V gene, CDR1 is SGHDN and CDR2 is FVKESK. The sample holds a few counts of this clone. Clones were sequenced by immunoSEQ multiplex PCR, and TCRdb holds only the in-frame ones, with some missing. The sample has approximately 57,000 clones, 45% to 70% seen once; the top ten hold about 20%. The sequences come from PBMCs, collected after 24 months of ibrutinib treatment. The receptor comes from a human donor with chronic lymphocytic leukemia. The gene calls are TRBV14 and TRBJ2-2; D not resolved. CDR3 loop: CASSQVHPTGELFF. CDR3 DNA: TGTGCCAGCAGCCAAGTTCACCCCACCGGGGAGCTGTTTTTT.